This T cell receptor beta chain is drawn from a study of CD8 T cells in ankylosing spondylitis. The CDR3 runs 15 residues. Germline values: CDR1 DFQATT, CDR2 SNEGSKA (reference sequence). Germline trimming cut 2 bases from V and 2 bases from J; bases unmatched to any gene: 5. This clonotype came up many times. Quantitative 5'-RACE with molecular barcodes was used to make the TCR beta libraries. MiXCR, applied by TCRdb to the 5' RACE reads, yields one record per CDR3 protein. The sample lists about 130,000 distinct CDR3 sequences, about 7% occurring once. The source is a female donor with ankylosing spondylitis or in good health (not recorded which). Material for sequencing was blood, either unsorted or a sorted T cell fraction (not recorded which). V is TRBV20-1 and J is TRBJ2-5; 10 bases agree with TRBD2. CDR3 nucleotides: TGCAGTGCTAGAATCTCTAGCGGGAGACAAGAGACCCAGTACTTC. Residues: CSARISSGRQETQYF.